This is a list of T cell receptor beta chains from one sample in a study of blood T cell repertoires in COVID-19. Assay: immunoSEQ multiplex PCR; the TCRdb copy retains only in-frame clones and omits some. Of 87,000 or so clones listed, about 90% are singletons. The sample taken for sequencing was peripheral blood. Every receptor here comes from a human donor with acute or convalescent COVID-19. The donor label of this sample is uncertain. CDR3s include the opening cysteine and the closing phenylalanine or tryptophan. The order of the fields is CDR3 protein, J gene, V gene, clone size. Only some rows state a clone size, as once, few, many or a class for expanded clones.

cdr3_aa: CASSPPSGNTIYF; j_call: TRBJ1-3; v_call: TRBV11-2; clone_size: NA
cdr3_aa: CASSLGQTVSNQPQHF; j_call: TRBJ1-5; v_call: TRBV5-6; clone_size: NA
cdr3_aa: CASSDVAFAGAYNEQFF; j_call: TRBJ2-1; v_call: TRBV18; clone_size: NA
cdr3_aa: CASSVTGSTGNTIYF; j_call: TRBJ1-3; v_call: TRBV19; clone_size: NA
cdr3_aa: CASRGEARSPLHF; j_call: TRBJ1-6; v_call: TRBV2; clone_size: NA
cdr3_aa: CAISEPTGANTGELFF; j_call: TRBJ2-2; v_call: TRBV10-3; clone_size: NA
cdr3_aa: CATRVGQNTGELFF; j_call: TRBJ2-2; v_call: TRBV15; clone_size: NA
cdr3_aa: CSVTAGISGNTIYF; j_call: TRBJ1-3; v_call: TRBV29-1; clone_size: NA
cdr3_aa: CASSMRGGFDTGELFF; j_call: TRBJ2-2; v_call: TRBV19; clone_size: NA
cdr3_aa: CAWSVGSGWLVAPLHF; j_call: TRBJ1-6; v_call: TRBV30; clone_size: NA
cdr3_aa: CASSQDPSRVYEQYF; j_call: TRBJ2-7; v_call: TRBV4-2; clone_size: NA
cdr3_aa: CASSLDFYNEQFF; j_call: TRBJ2-1; v_call: TRBV28; clone_size: NA
cdr3_aa: CASSVNLDRNQPQHF; j_call: TRBJ1-5; v_call: TRBV9; clone_size: NA
cdr3_aa: CASSIGTSNIQYF; j_call: TRBJ2-4; v_call: TRBV19; clone_size: NA
cdr3_aa: CASRRLAGGWSASTDTQYF; j_call: TRBJ2-3; v_call: TRBV2; clone_size: once
cdr3_aa: CASREQGIPNYGYTF; j_call: TRBJ1-2; v_call: TRBV6-6; clone_size: NA
cdr3_aa: CASSFQGYEQYF; j_call: TRBJ2-7; v_call: TRBV7-9; clone_size: NA